These 8 T cell receptor beta chains were sequenced from one sample in a study of tumor-infiltrating lymphocytes in primary liver carcinoma. TCR beta cDNA was prepared out of roughly 0.5 ug total RNA by means of a constant-region primer. Slightly modified ARM-PCR, run as three nested multiplex PCR rounds, produced the TCR beta libraries. Both of the initial two PCR rounds ran for nine to ten cycles and employed TRBV1-TRBV30 forward primers alongside a C-beta reverse primer. From the multiplex PCR reads, TCRdb called clonotypes with MiXCR, one entry per CDR3 protein. The sample lists 70,000 to 75,000 distinct CDR3 sequences, approximately 70% occurring once. Unsorted bulk tissue of about 18-32 mg yielded co-extracted RNA and DNA. Sequencing was carried out using liver tumor tissue from sampling region 4. Specified subset: tumor region T4, right-lateral pole. The receptor set was obtained from a man in his forties with primary liver carcinoma and hepatitis B virus infection.

A note on this clonotype: At one end the junction does not follow the germline gene, possibly because of a read error. The CDR3 coding sequence is TGCAGCGTTGACAGGGGGCAAGAGACCGAGTATTTC. Translated: CSVDRGQETEYF. The rearrangement joins TRBV29-1 to TRBJ2-5; TRBD1 matches at 8 bases. Germline CDR1 and CDR2: SQVTM and ANQGSEA. This CDR3 contains 12 residues.

About this clonotype: A read error is likely, as this CDR3 ends without the conserved phenylalanine or tryptophan. This chain joins TRBV11-2 and TRBJ2-2; D tentatively fits TRBD1 or TRBD2 (5 bases each). The CDR3 is made up of 15 amino acids. Germline V gives CDR1 SGHAT, CDR2 FQNNGV. CDR3 DNA sequence: TGTGCCAGTAGCTTAGTCGGACGGGGCACCTGGGAGCTGTTTCTT. It is translated as CASSLVGRGTWELFL.

A word on this clonotype: A read error may account for a junction end that differs from germline. The rearrangement uses TRBV6-1 and TRBJ1-1; D uncertain. This CDR3 comprises 12 residues. Germline V gene data show CDR1 as MNHNS and CDR2 as SASEGT. The CDR3 loop reads CASGEGVVEAFF. The CDR3 DNA reads TGTGCCAGCGGTGAAGGTGTGGTTGAAGCTTTCTTT.

There are many counts of this clonotype. The V and J genes are TRBV6-1 and TRBJ2-2; D is unresolved. The CDR3 sequence is 13 residues long. The V gene's germline CDR1 is MNHNS and CDR2 SASEGT. V lost 7 bases to trimming and J lost 2 bases, with 8 bases between them. CDR3 sequence (DNA): TGTGCCAGCACCCCTAGTAACACCGGGGAGCTGTTTTTT. Encoded protein: CASTPSNTGELFF.

In regard to this clonotype: A read error may produce the germline difference seen at one junction end. The chain couples TRBV4-1 to TRBJ2-7, with D possibly called TRBD1 or TRBD2 (5 bases each). Germline CDR1 MGHRA, CDR2 YSYEKL. This CDR3 has 14 residues. The CDR3 region has the DNA TGCACCAGCAGCCAAGAGGGGCAGGCCTACAAGCAGTACTTC. It yields the protein CTSSQEGQAYKQYF.

Note on this clonotype: A read error may be the cause here, since a much bigger clone is one base away. The V gene is TRBV30, the J gene TRBJ2-7; TRBD2 might be the D (5 bases). This CDR3 spans 13 amino acids. Trimming took 6 bases from V and 3 from J, leaving 15 bases between them. Germline CDR1 reads GTSNPN; CDR2 reads SVGIG (reference sequence). CDR3 protein: CACPIRGSYEQYF. For the CDR3, the DNA is TGTGCCTGCCCGATCAGAGGGAGCTACGAGCAGTACTTC.

With respect to this clonotype: Mismatch with germline at one junction end may stem from a read error. The V gene is TRBV30, the J gene TRBJ1-3; no clear D gene. Looked up from germline, CDR1 is GTSNPN and CDR2 is SVGIG (reference sequence). This CDR3 comprises 13 residues. The CDR3 region has the DNA TGTGCCTGGAGTCCGCACTCTGGAAACGCCATATATTTT. Residues: CAWSPHSGNAIYF.

Points on this clonotype: One junction end disagrees with the germline gene, perhaps due to a read error. The rearrangement links TRBV28 to TRBJ2-7; D may match TRBD1 or TRBD2 (5 bases each). Germline values: CDR1 MDHEN, CDR2 SYDVKM. The CDR3 extends over 16 amino acids. As DNA, the CDR3 is TGTGCCAGCAATTCCCCCGGTGGGAAGGGACGGTACGAGCTGTACTTC. Protein product: CASNSPGGKGRYELYF. Full variable domain (outside the CDR3, taken from reference TRBV28 and TRBJ2-7): DVKVTQSSRYLVKRTGEKVFLECVQDMDHENMFWYRQDPGLGLRLIYFSYDVKMKEKGDIPEGYSVSREKKERFSLILESASTNQTSMYLCASNSPGGKGRYELYFGPGTRLTVT.